One and the same sample provided the 22 T cell receptor beta chains below, sequenced in a study of T cell responses to AZD1222 COVID-19 vaccine. Assay: immunoSEQ multiplex PCR; the TCRdb copy retains only in-frame clones and omits some. The sample carries around 120,000 clones, more than 85% recorded once. The sample here was peripheral blood, taken 28 days after the second AZD1222 dose. These receptors were obtained from an adult who received the AZD1222 COVID-19 vaccine.

The chain is built from TRBV1 and TRBJ1-1. TRBV1 is deemed a pseudogene. The CDR3 contains 14 residues. The CDR3: CTSSPLDRAPEAFF. DNA for the CDR3: TGCACCAGCAGCCCCCTTGATCGGGCCCCTGAAGCTTTCTTT.

This sequence joins TRBV5-6 and TRBJ2-2, with 8 nucleotides matching TRBD1. This CDR3 is 18 amino acids long. Germline V gene lookup returns CDR1 SGHDT and CDR2 YYEEEE. J was trimmed by 6 bases and V by 0 bases; bases with no gene match: 13. The DNA of the CDR3 is TGTGCCAGCAGCTTGGCCCGTGTTCGGGACAGGCGGGCCGGGGAGCTGTTTTTT. This translates into CASSLARVRDRRAGELFF.

The chain combines TRBV7-3 with TRBJ2-7; TRBD1 is a possible D gene (5 bases). Trimming stripped 3 bases from V and 0 bases from J, with 9 bases between. The CDR3 is made up of 14 amino acids. Germline assignment: CDR1 SGHTA and CDR2 FQGTGA. Here the CDR3 reads CASSFQGASYEQYF. The CDR3 DNA sequence: TGTGCCAGCAGCTTTCAAGGGGCCTCCTACGAGCAGTACTTC.

Note on this clone: A read error may produce the germline difference seen at one junction end. V gene TRBV7-7 combines with J gene TRBJ1-1, with D unresolved. Germline loops: CDR1 SSHAT, CDR2 FNYEAQ (reference sequence). This CDR3 comprises 13 residues. CDR3 sequence: CASSSGRITEAFF. The CDR3 coding sequence is TGTGCTAGCAGCTCCGGTAGGATCACTGAAGCTTTCTTT. The entire variable domain, with the rest obtained from reference TRBV7-7 and TRBJ1-1, is as follows: GAGVSQSPRYKVTKRGQDVTLRCDPISSHATLYWYQQALGQGPEFLTYFNYEAQPDKSGLPSDRFSAERPEGSISTLTIQRTEQRDSAMYRCASSSGRITEAFFGQGTRLTVV.

The chain combines TRBV7-9 with TRBJ1-5; D remains unclear. The CDR3 loop spans 16 amino acids. The V end lost 4 bases, the J end lost 4 bases, and 17 bases lay between the germline ends. CDR1 is SEHNR and CDR2 is FQNEAQ in the germline V gene (reference sequence). As DNA, the CDR3 is TGTGCCAGCAGCTCGACGGACTCCGGTTTGAATCAGCCCCAGCATTTT. Encoded protein: CASSSTDSGLNQPQHF.

The chain is built from TRBV6-5 and TRBJ1-2, with a weak D call TRBD1 (6 bases). Germline CDR1 and CDR2: MNHEY and SVGAGI. The ends were cut back, 6 bases at V and 1 base at J, with 9 bases in the middle. The CDR3 runs to 13 residues. This chain's CDR3 is CASSRQDNYGYTF. CDR3 nucleotide sequence: TGTGCCAGCAGCAGACAGGATAACTATGGCTACACCTTC.

The chain employs TRBV2 and TRBJ2-3, with 12 bases lining up with TRBD2. The CDR3 has 18 residues. V was pared by 7 bases and J by 8 bases, with 19 bases of the junction left unmatched. Looked up from germline, CDR1 is SNHLY and CDR2 is FYNNEI. CDR3 residues: CASIPTSGGSRLRGTQYF. In nucleotides, the CDR3 is TGTGCCAGCATCCCGACTAGCGGGGGCTCTAGGTTACGGGGTACGCAGTATTTT. Filled out from reference TRBV2 and TRBJ2-3, the complete variable domain reads EPEVTQTPSHQVTQMGQEVILRCVPISNHLYFYWYRQILGQKVEFLVSFYNNEISEKSEIFDDQFSVERPDGSNFTLKIRSTKLEDSAMYFCASIPTSGGSRLRGTQYFGPGTRLTVL.

The DNA of the CDR3 is TGTGCCAGCAGCGTAAACCCCGGGGGCTACACAGATACGCAGTATTTT. Translating it yields CASSVNPGGYTDTQYF. The rearrangement joins TRBV9 to TRBJ2-3, with D perhaps TRBD1 or TRBD2 (6 bases each). The CDR3 extends over 16 amino acids. Germline V lookup: CDR1 SGDLS, CDR2 YYNGEE. V was pared by 1 base and J by 2 bases, with 14 bases between.

This chain links TRBV11-1 with TRBJ2-1; TRBD1 matches at 7 bases. The V gene end was trimmed by 5 bases and the J gene end by 5 bases; junction bases not matched to a gene: 6. The length of the CDR3 is 14 residues. Looked up from germline, CDR1 is SGHAT and CDR2 is FQDESV (reference sequence). The CDR3 here is CASSRDSPDNEQFF. The CDR3 coding sequence is TGTGCCAGCAGCCGGGACAGTCCTGACAATGAGCAGTTCTTC.

Only one count was recorded for this clone. This chain uses TRBV29-1 with TRBJ2-3, with D tentatively TRBD1 (6 bases). CDR3 length: 11 amino acids. With 4 bases removed from V and 6 bases from J, the gap between germline ends came to 8 bases. CDR1 is SQVTM, CDR2 ANQGSEA, per germline. CDR3 DNA sequence: TGCAGCGTTGTAAGGGGGGATACGCAGTATTTT. Translation gives CSVVRGDTQYF.

The chain recombines TRBV7-3 with TRBJ2-3; TRBD2 matches at 11 bases. V was clipped by 2 bases and J by 5 bases; unmatched bases: 6. The CDR3 spans 16 residues. Germline V gene data show CDR1 as SGHTA and CDR2 as FQGTGA. The CDR3 DNA sequence: TGTGCCAGCAGCTTAGTACTAGCGGGAGCCGGAGATACGCAGTATTTT. It translates to CASSLVLAGAGDTQYF.

This chain joins TRBV27 and TRBJ2-2; 8 bases map to TRBD1. Per germline, CDR1 MNHEY and CDR2 SMNVEV (reference sequence). V lost 8 bases to trimming and J lost 6 bases; unmatched junction nucleotides: 8. The CDR3 runs to 14 residues. The CDR3 spells CASAAGGFAGELFF. CDR3 coding DNA: TGTGCCAGCGCTGCAGGGGGCTTCGCCGGGGAGCTGTTTTTT.

The rearrangement links TRBV7-9 to TRBJ2-3; possibly TRBD2 for D (6 bases). The CDR3 consists of 15 residues. Germline CDR1 reads SEHNR; CDR2 reads FQNEAQ (reference sequence). Trimming shortened V by 2 bases and J by 7 bases, and 16 bases separated the two germline ends. The CDR3 coding sequence is TGTGCCAGCAGCTTATCCGGGGCGGGATGGAATACGCAGTATTTT. It specifies CASSLSGAGWNTQYF.

The chain links TRBV4-3 to TRBJ1-1; D not resolved. Germline values: CDR1 LGHNA, CDR2 YSLEER. Trimming left V 3 bases short and J 4 bases short, with 9 bases between. The CDR3 runs 13 residues. The CDR3 DNA is TGCGCCAGCAGCCAGAGACGGGGCACTGAAGCTTTCTTT. This encodes CASSQRRGTEAFF.

The chain employs TRBV5-8 and TRBJ1-2; perhaps TRBD1 as D (6 bases). This CDR3 spans 14 amino acids. CDR1 is SGHTS and CDR2 is YDEGEE in the germline V gene. V gave up 4 bases and J gave up 6 bases, with 16 bases separating them. The CDR3: CASSHRAGADGYTF. CDR3 coding DNA: TGTGCCAGCAGCCATAGGGCAGGGGCAGATGGCTACACCTTC.

The genes are TRBV5-1 and TRBJ2-7; TRBD1 matches 9 bases. CDR1 is SGHRS and CDR2 is YFSETQ in the germline V gene. The trim removed 0 bases at V and 6 bases at J, leaving 10 bases unmatched. This CDR3 contains 16 residues. In DNA, the CDR3 is TGCGCCAGCAGCTTGGGACAGGGGGTAATACAGGGCGAGCAGTACTTC. Its protein is CASSLGQGVIQGEQYF.

The chain combines TRBV7-9 with TRBJ1-4, with 8 bases lining up with TRBD1. The CDR3 spans 14 residues. Germline loops: CDR1 SEHNR, CDR2 FQNEAQ (reference sequence). V gave up 5 bases and J gave up 8 bases; unmatched junction bases: 7. This CDR3 reads CASSPLTGEEKLFF. The CDR3 DNA is TGTGCCAGCAGCCCCTTGACAGGGGAAGAAAAACTGTTTTTT.

V usage is TRBV10-3 and J usage is TRBJ2-1, with TRBD2 identical over 12 bases. CDR1 ENHRY and CDR2 SYGVKD come from the germline V gene. The V and J ends lost 11 bases and 10 bases, in that order; junction bases with no gene match: 9. The CDR3 covers 13 residues. The CDR3 reads CASRLAGEEEQFF. The CDR3 nucleotides are TGTGCCTCCCGACTAGCGGGAGAAGAGGAGCAGTTCTTC.

The chain combines TRBV9 with TRBJ2-3, with 9 bases identical to TRBD2. The ends lost 0 bases at V and 6 bases at J; junction bases unmatched: 14. The CDR3 totals 18 residues. Germline V lookup: CDR1 SGDLS, CDR2 YYNGEE. The CDR3 DNA is TGTGCCAGCAGCGTAGCTTCTACCGGCGGGAGGGCCAGGGATACGCAGTATTTT. Amino acid sequence: CASSVASTGGRARDTQYF.

The genes are TRBV12-5 and TRBJ1-1; maybe TRBD1 (6 bases). The CDR3 contains 15 residues. From germline, CDR1 is LGHNT and CDR2 FRNRAP. The V gene lost 2 bases and the J gene lost 1 base, with 11 bases spanning the gap. The DNA of the CDR3 is TGTGCTAGTGGTTTGAATACAGGGAGGAACACTGAAGCTTTCTTT. Translation gives CASGLNTGRNTEAFF.

The chain carries TRBV6-1 and TRBJ2-4; 7 bases align to TRBD2. Per germline, CDR1 MNHNS and CDR2 SASEGT. Germline trimming cut 2 bases from V and 1 base from J; bases unmatched to any gene: 14. CDR3 length: 19 amino acids. Here the CDR3 DNA reads TGTGCCAGCAGTGAACTTGCGGGGGAAAGTTTTAGGGCCAAAAACATTCAGTACTTC. This encodes CASSELAGESFRAKNIQYF.

The V and J genes are TRBV9 and TRBJ1-6; D call uncertain. V was trimmed by 0 bases and J by 7 bases, leaving 11 bases between them. From germline, CDR1 is SGDLS and CDR2 YYNGEE. CDR3 length: 15 amino acids. CDR3: CASSVAGQTNSPLHF. CDR3 nucleotides: TGTGCCAGCAGCGTAGCCGGGCAGACGAATTCACCCCTCCACTTT.